The clone carrying this T cell receptor (beta chain) has a single count. The antigen is unknown. Deep-level assay runs were performed. Using immunoSEQ multiplex PCR, the repertoire was profiled, and TCRdb retains in-frame clones only, with some absent. Of 800,000 or so clones in the sample, roughly 96% were seen once. This record belongs to a study of shared clonotypes between healthy human individuals. Study in general: For every donor, three CD4 naive, three CD4 memory, two CD8 naive and one CD8 memory plates were used. Study observations and caveats: Estimated clonotype richness was generally higher in naive than memory subsets. The naive CD4 repertoires of several donors were compared, and about 5% of clonotypes were shared.

The naive CD8 population came from CD45RO-negative cells selected for CCR7, without terminally differentiated effector memory CD45RA+ cells. V was clipped by 5 bases and J by 0 bases; unmatched bases: 14. Germline CDR1 MGHRA, CDR2 YSYEKL. The CDR3 spans 18 residues. This TCR derives from a young man in good health. The sequenced sample was naive CD8+ T cells sorted from blood. The rearrangement uses TRBV4-1 and TRBJ2-7, with TRBD2 identical over 9 bases. The CDR3, as DNA: TGCGCCAGCAGCTCCGGGACTAGCCGACGCGATGTCTCCTACGAGCAGTACTTC. Encoded protein: CASSSGTSRRDVSYEQYF.